Sequencing of this T cell receptor (beta chain) was carried out in a study of T cell clones after liver transplantation (dated by TCRdb to between 2018 and 2021). As for the study more broadly: The samples were obtained from ITN030ST, a randomized trial that attempted immunosuppression withdrawal within 2 years after liver transplantation. Of the eight recipients, a few were HCV-positive, while the remaining recipients had been transplanted for non-autoimmune, non-viral indications. Subjects received no induction therapy and standard immunosuppression until randomization at 12-24 months post-transplant. Tolerance was defined as complete withdrawal of immunosuppression for at least one year without a rise in liver enzymes beyond twice the upper limit of normal. As an antigen-independent comparator for the donor-reactive sequences, third party-reactive TCRbeta sequences from pre-transplant MLRs were identified as well. The study cohort included 8 liver transplant recipients, of whom 3 were classified as tolerant and 5 as non-tolerant. Donor-reactive T cell clones were identified using TCRbeta sequencing after a pre-transplant mixed lymphocyte reaction and were then followed in post-transplant blood. Blood samples were taken pre-transplant, pre-randomization before withdrawal, and post-randomization after full withdrawal or failed withdrawal.

This sample's time point label indicates: pre-transplant. Thawed unstimulated PBMCs were stained for CD3, CD4 and CD8 and FACS-sorted into CD3+CD4+ and CD3+CD8+ populations. All 8 studied subjects were randomized to withdrawal of immunosuppression. The Qiagen DNeasy Blood and Tissue Kit was used for genomic DNA isolation. Using immunoSEQ, frozen genomic DNA was subjected to high-throughput TCRbeta CDR3 sequencing, a process that included PCR amplification, mapping, bias correction and internal controls. Concerning the study's data processing: Productive rearrangements were retained, and unique TCRbeta sequences were defined by the CDR3 nucleotide sequence together with the V and J gene. For classification of a sequence as donor-reactive, at least 5-fold expansion in CFSE-low cells relative to unstimulated pre-transplant cells and a frequency of at least 0.01% were required. Per-subject minimum frequency thresholds, based on the lowest-template unstimulated sample, ensured at least 90% detection power. Jensen-Shannon divergence between the top 1000 TCRbeta sequences post-transplant and pre-transplant was used to measure repertoire turnover. Changes in detection of donor-reactive sequences were tested with two-sided Fisher's exact tests. The source is immuneACCESS, and TCRdb retained only in-frame sequences with V and J called. Part of the clones is not carried over; for the studies checked, unresolved V genes explain less than half of this, and the remainder is unexplained. V and J calls and clone size are given by that table; D and trimming were obtained from the DNA. The sample table contains 68,000 or so clones; only one count was recorded for roughly 80% of them. The ten largest account for about 0.6% of the sample.

The CDR3 starts with the cysteine, ends with the phenylalanine, and has 15 residues. The retained sequence is limited to the CDR3, 45 bases, with the frame set at the first base. V trim: 5 bases; J trim: 2 bases; unmatched bases: 4. As encoded in the germline V gene, CDR1 is SGHNT while CDR2 is YENEEA. Broader findings and caveats from the paper: Donor-reactive sequences decreased more than third party-reactive sequences, which suggests partial antigen-specific deletion that was not related to withdrawal success. A significant post-transplant decrease in circulating donor-reactive CD4 TCRbeta sequences was observed in most of the 8 subjects, irrespective of tolerance or HCV status. When repertoire turnover was taken into account, detection of donor-reactive sequences was significantly reduced in 7 of 8 subjects for CD4 and in 8 of 8 subjects for CD8. In two subjects, low numbers of available donor cells limited the measurable donor-reactive repertoire. Because allograft tissue specimens were not available, migration of donor-reactive T cells into the graft, rather than deletion, may have occurred. The conclusions were preliminary, being limited by small, heterogeneous patient numbers and by non-standardized post-transplant time points.

On this clone: This receptor's antigen is unknown. No base quality values were provided; no much bigger clone lies one nucleotide off.

The sequence links TRBV11-3 to TRBJ2-3, with 10 bases aligning to TRBD1. The source of this sequence is a human donor who received a liver transplant. The material was CD4+ T cells from blood, obtained before liver transplant. The sequence in DNA is TGTGCCAGCAGCATGACAGGGGGCTACACAGATACGCAGTATTTT. Translated, it reads CASSMTGGYTDTQYF.